A selection of T cell receptor beta chains follows, all from one sample in a study of T-cell reconstitution after alpha-beta-depleted transplantation in children. One entry per CDR3 protein results from TCRdb running MiXCR on the PCR reads. The sample contains about 200,000 distinct CDR3 sequences, about 6.6% of which appear only once. The source was PBMCs, collected before TCRalphabeta/CD19-depleted stem cell transplant. Every receptor here comes from a boy aged 2-15 years with acute lymphoblastic leukemia, due to receive a stem cell transplant. The CDR3 runs from the conserved cysteine through the conserved F or W. D genes are given only for firm matches. For some rows the clone size is stated as once, few or many, or as a class when expanded; others skip it.

d_gene	abundance	len	v_gene	j_gene	CDR3aa	CDR3nt
.	many	15	TRBV5-1	TRBJ2-3	CASSLEDASTDTQYF	TGCGCCAGCAGCTTGGAGGACGCCTCCACAGATACGCAGTATTTT
.	few	13	TRBV30	TRBJ1-2	CAWSTEGPYGYTF	TGTGCCTGGAGCACGGAGGGGCCCTATGGCTACACCTTC
.	many	13	TRBV29-1	TRBJ1-1	CSVWARGVAEAFF	TGCAGCGTTTGGGCCCGGGGGGTTGCTGAAGCTTTCTTT
TRBD1	many	15	TRBV7-2	TRBJ1-5	CASSLWGQINQPQHF	TGTGCCAGCAGCTTATGGGGACAGATCAATCAGCCCCAGCATTTT
.	many	12	TRBV7-2	TRBJ2-5	CASSLEVETQYF	TGTGCCAGCAGCTTAGAAGTGGAGACCCAGTACTTC
TRBD2	many	16	TRBV3-1	TRBJ2-2	CASRGTGGPSGGELFF	TGTGCCAGCCGAGGGACGGGGGGGCCTAGCGGCGGGGAGCTGTTTTTT
.	many	12	TRBV5-1	TRBJ2-1	CASSDQKNEQFF	TGCGCCAGCAGCGATCAGAAGAATGAGCAGTTCTTC
.	many	13	TRBV7-6	TRBJ1-5	CASSSDPYQPQHF	TGTGCCAGCAGCTCTGATCCCTATCAGCCCCAGCATTTT
.	.	13	TRBV27	TRBJ2-3	CASSLWGLAVQYF	TGTGCCAGCAGTTTATGGGGTCTGGCAGTTCAGTATTTT
TRBD1	many	14	TRBV20-1	TRBJ2-7	CSARQTGGSGEQYF	TGCAGTGCTAGACAAACAGGGGGCTCGGGGGAGCAGTACTTC
.	many	12	TRBV14	TRBJ2-1	CASGTLPNEQFF	TGTGCCAGCGGTACGCTGCCAAATGAGCAGTTCTTC
TRBD1	.	13	TRBV7-9	TRBJ2-7	CASNLDRDYEQYF	TGTGCCAGCAACCTTGACAGGGATTACGAGCAGTACTTC
.	.	11	TRBV20-1	TRBJ2-7	CSARYGGEQYF	TGCAGTGCTAGATACGGGGGCGAGCAGTACTTC
TRBD1	.	19	TRBV29-1	TRBJ2-3	CSVLNPGQGRFLSTNTQYF	TGCAGCGTCTTAAACCCGGGACAGGGTCGATTCCTTAGCACAAATACGCAGTATTTT
TRBD2	many	16	TRBV7-2	TRBJ2-5	CASSLAWRGGLKTQYF	TGTGCCAGCAGCTTAGCGTGGCGGGGGGGCCTAAAGACCCAGTACTTC
.	.	15	TRBV3-1	TRBJ1-5	CASSQEAGRNQPQHF	TGTGCCAGCAGCCAAGAAGCAGGGCGCAATCAGCCCCAGCATTTT
TRBD1	.	14	TRBV3-1	TRBJ1-1	CASSQSDRATEAFF	TGTGCCAGCAGCCAATCCGACAGGGCCACTGAAGCTTTCTTT
.	.	15	TRBV20-1	TRBJ1-3	CSARPARGAGNTIYF	TGCAGTGCTAGACCTGCTCGGGGGGCCGGAAACACCATATATTTT
TRBD2	.	15	TRBV2	TRBJ2-1	CASSGGRALDDEQFF	TGTGCCAGCAGTGGGGGGAGGGCCTTAGACGATGAGCAGTTCTTC
.	few	17	TRBV11-3	TRBJ2-6	CASSSTLGRSGANVLTF	TGTGCCAGCAGCTCTACTCTTGGTCGGTCTGGGGCCAACGTCCTGACTTTC
.	many	15	TRBV7-9	TRBJ1-5	CASSAPGLLNQPQHF	TGTGCCAGCAGCGCGCCGGGACTGTTGAATCAGCCCCAGCATTTT
TRBD2	many	16	TRBV11-2	TRBJ2-3	CASSSRLAGGGDTQYF	TGTGCCAGCAGCAGTCGACTAGCGGGGGGCGGAGATACGCAGTATTTT
.	many	14	TRBV5-1	TRBJ2-5	CASSGWLESETQYF	TGCGCCAGCAGCGGGTGGTTGGAATCCGAGACCCAGTACTTC
.	few	14	TRBV3-1	TRBJ1-2	CASSQGSAMAGYTF	TGTGCCAGCAGCCAAGGCAGCGCCATGGCTGGCTACACCTTC
.	many	16	TRBV7-9	TRBJ2-7	CASSSFPRGFTYEQYF	TGTGCCAGCAGCTCCTTCCCAAGGGGATTCACCTACGAGCAGTACTTC
.	.	16	TRBV6-5	TRBJ2-5	CASSYSRDTPRETQYF	TGTGCCAGCAGTTACTCACGCGACACCCCACGAGAGACCCAGTACTTC
.	many	15	TRBV27	TRBJ2-3	CASSYGNSPTDTQYF	TGTGCCAGCAGTTACGGTAACAGCCCCACAGATACGCAGTATTTT
.	many	14	TRBV5-1	TRBJ1-3	CASSLSTSGNTIYF	TGCGCCAGCAGCTTGAGTACCTCTGGAAACACCATATATTTT
.	.	13	TRBV5-1	TRBJ1-4	CASSLAGTEKLFF	TGCGCCAGCAGCTTGGCCGGAACCGAAAAACTGTTTTTT
TRBD1	many	15	TRBV5-1	TRBJ2-7	CASSSPGQFPYEQYF	TGCGCCAGCAGTTCTCCGGGACAGTTCCCCTACGAGCAGTACTTC
TRBD1	few	15	TRBV10-3	TRBJ2-5	CAISNDRGTQETQYF	TGTGCCATCAGCAATGACAGGGGGACGCAAGAGACCCAGTACTTC
TRBD2	many	17	TRBV13	TRBJ2-2	CASSSPGLAENTGELFF	TGTGCCAGCAGCTCGCCCGGACTAGCGGAAAACACCGGGGAGCTGTTTTTT
TRBD1	many	16	TRBV6-5	TRBJ2-7	CANWTGDLPGGSEQYF	TGTGCCAACTGGACAGGGGACCTCCCCGGTGGTAGCGAGCAGTACTTC
TRBD1	few	15	TRBV5-1	TRBJ2-5	CASSLVETGEETQYF	TGCGCCAGCAGTCTTGTGGAGACAGGGGAAGAGACCCAGTACTTC
.	few	12	TRBV20-1	TRBJ2-1	CSAKQGPWEQFF	TGCAGTGCTAAACAGGGTCCCTGGGAGCAGTTCTTC
TRBD1	.	11	TRBV29-1	TRBJ1-1	CSVNRGTEAFF	TGCAGCGTGAACAGGGGAACTGAAGCTTTCTTT
TRBD2	many	14	TRBV29-1	TRBJ2-7	CSVEGGSGRDEQYF	TGCAGCGTTGAAGGGGGTAGCGGGAGAGACGAGCAGTACTTC